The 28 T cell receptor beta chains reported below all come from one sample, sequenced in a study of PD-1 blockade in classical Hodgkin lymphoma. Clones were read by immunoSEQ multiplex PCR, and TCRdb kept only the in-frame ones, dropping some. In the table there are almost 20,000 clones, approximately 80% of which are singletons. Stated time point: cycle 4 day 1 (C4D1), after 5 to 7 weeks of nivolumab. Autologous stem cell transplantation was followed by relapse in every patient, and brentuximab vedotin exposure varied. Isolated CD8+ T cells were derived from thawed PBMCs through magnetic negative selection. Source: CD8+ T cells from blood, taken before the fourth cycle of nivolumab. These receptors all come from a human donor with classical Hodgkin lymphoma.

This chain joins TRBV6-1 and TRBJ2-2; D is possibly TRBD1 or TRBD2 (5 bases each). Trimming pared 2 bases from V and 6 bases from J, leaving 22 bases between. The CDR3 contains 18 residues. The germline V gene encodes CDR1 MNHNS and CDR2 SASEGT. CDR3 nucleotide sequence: TGTGCCAGCAGTGAACAAGGCGCCGGGGAGTTGGGGGCCGGGGAGCTGTTTTTT. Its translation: CASSEQGAGELGAGELFF.

CDR3 sequence: CASSLAFSGAFYEQYF. CDR3 in DNA: TGTGCCAGCAGCTTAGCTTTTAGCGGGGCCTTCTACGAGCAGTACTTC. The rearrangement joins TRBV7-9 to TRBJ2-7; 8 bases agree with TRBD2. This CDR3 has 16 amino acids. The J segment lost 3 bases and the V segment lost 0 bases, leaving 7 bases of the junction unmatched. Germline values: CDR1 SEHNR, CDR2 FQNEAQ (reference sequence).

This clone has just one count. The chain's CDR3 is CASSEYSPDTQYF. For the CDR3, the DNA is TGCGCCAGCAGTGAATACAGCCCAGATACGCAGTATTTT. The chain employs TRBV10-2 and TRBJ2-3; D gene unclear. CDR1 is WSHSY, CDR2 SAAADI, per germline. V was trimmed by 3 bases and J by 4 bases, leaving 8 bases between them. The CDR3 is made up of 13 amino acids.

For the CDR3, the DNA is TGTGCCAGCAGTTTTATCGCTTGGGCAGGGAGCACTGAAGCTTTCTTT. As protein: CASSFIAWAGSTEAFF. This chain links TRBV27 with TRBJ1-1, with D perhaps matching TRBD1 (5 bases). Germline V gives CDR1 MNHEY, CDR2 SMNVEV (reference sequence). Trimming shortened V by 3 bases and J by 4 bases, and 18 bases separated the two germline ends. The CDR3 totals 16 residues.

This CDR3 reads CASSLPSGVAGELFF. The DNA of the CDR3 is TGTGCCAGCAGCTTACCTAGCGGGGTAGCCGGGGAGCTGTTTTTT. The chain carries TRBV11-2 and TRBJ2-2; 9 positions match TRBD2. Per germline, CDR1 SGHAT and CDR2 FQNNGV. The junction had 4 bases not matched to a gene; V was cut back by 2 bases and J by 6 bases. This CDR3 spans 15 amino acids.

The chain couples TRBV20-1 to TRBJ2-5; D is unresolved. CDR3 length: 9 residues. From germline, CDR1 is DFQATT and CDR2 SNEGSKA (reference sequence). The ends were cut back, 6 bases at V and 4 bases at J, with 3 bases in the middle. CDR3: CSAGETQYF. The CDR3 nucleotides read TGCAGTGCAGGAGAGACCCAGTACTTC.

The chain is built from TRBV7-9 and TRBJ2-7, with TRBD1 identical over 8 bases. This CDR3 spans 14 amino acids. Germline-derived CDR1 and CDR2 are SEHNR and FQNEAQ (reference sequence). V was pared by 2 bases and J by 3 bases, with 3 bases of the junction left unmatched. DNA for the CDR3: TGTGCCAGCAGCTTAATAACAGGGGGCTACGAGCAGTACTTC. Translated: CASSLITGGYEQYF.

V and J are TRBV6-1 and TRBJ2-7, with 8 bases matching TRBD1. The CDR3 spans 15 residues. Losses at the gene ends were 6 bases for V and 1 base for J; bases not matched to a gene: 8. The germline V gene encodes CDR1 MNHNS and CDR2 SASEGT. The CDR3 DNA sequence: TGTGCCAGCAGCGAGAGGACAGGGCCTTCCTACGAGCAGTACTTC. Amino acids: CASSERTGPSYEQYF.

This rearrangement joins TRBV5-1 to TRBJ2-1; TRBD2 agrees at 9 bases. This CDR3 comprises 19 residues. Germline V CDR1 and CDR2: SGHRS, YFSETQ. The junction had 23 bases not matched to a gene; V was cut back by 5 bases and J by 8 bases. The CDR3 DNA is TGCGCCAGCAGTCCCCTGGCGGGGGTGGAGCGGGGGGCCGGCGATGAGCAGTTCTTC. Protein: CASSPLAGVERGAGDEQFF.

CDR3: CASSPEGGGRPDTQYF. CDR3 coding DNA: TGTGCCAGCAGCCCTGAGGGGGGGGGCCGGCCAGATACGCAGTATTTT. This chain links TRBV4-2 with TRBJ2-3; maybe TRBD2 (7 bases). The CDR3 is 16 residues long. Per the germline V gene, CDR1 is LGHNA and CDR2 is YNFKEQ. Trimming took 4 bases from V and 4 from J, leaving 18 bases between them.

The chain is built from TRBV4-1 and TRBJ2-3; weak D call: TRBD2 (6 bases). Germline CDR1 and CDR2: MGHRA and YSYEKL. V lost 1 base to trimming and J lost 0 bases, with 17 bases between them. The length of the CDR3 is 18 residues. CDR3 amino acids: CASSQASWAGTSTDTQYF. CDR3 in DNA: TGCGCCAGCAGCCAAGCCTCGTGGGCAGGGACTAGCACAGATACGCAGTATTTT.

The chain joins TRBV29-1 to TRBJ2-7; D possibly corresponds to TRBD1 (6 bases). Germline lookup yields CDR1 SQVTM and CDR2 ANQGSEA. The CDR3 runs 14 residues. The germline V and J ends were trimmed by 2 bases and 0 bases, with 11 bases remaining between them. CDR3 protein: CSVEWTASSYEQYF. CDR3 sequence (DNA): TGCAGCGTTGAATGGACAGCCTCCTCCTACGAGCAGTACTTC.

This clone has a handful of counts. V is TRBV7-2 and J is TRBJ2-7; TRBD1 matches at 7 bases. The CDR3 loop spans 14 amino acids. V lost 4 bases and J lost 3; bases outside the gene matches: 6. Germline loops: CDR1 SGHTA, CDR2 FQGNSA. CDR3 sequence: CASSSPGQDYEQYF. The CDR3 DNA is TGTGCCAGCAGCTCCCCCGGACAGGACTACGAGCAGTACTTC.

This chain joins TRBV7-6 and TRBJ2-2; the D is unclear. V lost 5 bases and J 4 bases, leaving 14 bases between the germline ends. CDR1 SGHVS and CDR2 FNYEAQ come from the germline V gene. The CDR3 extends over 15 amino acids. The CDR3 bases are TGTGCCAGCAGCCAATATCTCTCGGGCACCGGGGAGCTGTTTTTT. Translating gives CASSQYLSGTGELFF.

In DNA form, the CDR3 reads TGTGCCAGCAGCGTAGAGGGGGACAGCTACCTCCAAGGCTACACCTTC. Protein: CASSVEGDSYLQGYTF. The chain couples TRBV9 to TRBJ1-2; 7 positions match TRBD1. This CDR3 has 16 residues. J lost 8 bases, V lost 0 bases, and 13 bases had no gene match. Per the germline V gene, CDR1 is SGDLS and CDR2 is YYNGEE.

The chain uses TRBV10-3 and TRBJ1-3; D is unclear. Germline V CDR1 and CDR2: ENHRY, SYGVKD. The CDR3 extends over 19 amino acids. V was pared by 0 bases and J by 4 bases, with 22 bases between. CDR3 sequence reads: CAISESSWALRVSGNTIYF. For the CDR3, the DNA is TGTGCCATCAGTGAGTCAAGCTGGGCCCTCCGTGTATCAGGAAACACCATATATTTT.

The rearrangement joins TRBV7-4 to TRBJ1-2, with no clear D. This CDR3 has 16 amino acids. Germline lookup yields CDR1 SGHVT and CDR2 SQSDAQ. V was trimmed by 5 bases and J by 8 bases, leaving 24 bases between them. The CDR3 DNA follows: TGTGCCAGCAGCCCCGGGGTGTCCGGTTTGGGATTAGGCTACACCTTC. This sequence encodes CASSPGVSGLGLGYTF.

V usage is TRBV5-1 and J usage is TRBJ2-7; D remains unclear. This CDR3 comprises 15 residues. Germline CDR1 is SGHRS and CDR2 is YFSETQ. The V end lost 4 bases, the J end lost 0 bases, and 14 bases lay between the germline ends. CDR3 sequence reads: CASSLTDGYSYEQYF. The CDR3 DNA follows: TGCGCCAGCAGCCTTACGGACGGCTACTCCTACGAGCAGTACTTC.

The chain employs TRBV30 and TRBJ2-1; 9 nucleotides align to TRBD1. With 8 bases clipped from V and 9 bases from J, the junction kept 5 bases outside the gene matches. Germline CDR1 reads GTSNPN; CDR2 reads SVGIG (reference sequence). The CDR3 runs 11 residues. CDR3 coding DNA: TGTGCCACCGGACAGGGGAGTGAGCAGTTCTTC. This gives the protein CATGQGSEQFF.

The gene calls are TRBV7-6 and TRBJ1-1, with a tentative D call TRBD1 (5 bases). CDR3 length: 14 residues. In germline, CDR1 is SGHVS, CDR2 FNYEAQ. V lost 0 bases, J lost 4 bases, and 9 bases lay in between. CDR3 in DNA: TGTGCCAGCAGCTTAGCCACAGGCGGCACTGAAGCTTTCTTT. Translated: CASSLATGGTEAFF.

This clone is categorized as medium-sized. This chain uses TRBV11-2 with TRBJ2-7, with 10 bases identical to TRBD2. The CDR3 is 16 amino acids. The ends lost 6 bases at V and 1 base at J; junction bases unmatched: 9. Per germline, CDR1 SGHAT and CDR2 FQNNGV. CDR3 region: CASSSGWTSGSYEQYF. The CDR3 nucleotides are TGTGCCAGCAGTTCGGGATGGACTAGCGGTTCCTACGAGCAGTACTTC.

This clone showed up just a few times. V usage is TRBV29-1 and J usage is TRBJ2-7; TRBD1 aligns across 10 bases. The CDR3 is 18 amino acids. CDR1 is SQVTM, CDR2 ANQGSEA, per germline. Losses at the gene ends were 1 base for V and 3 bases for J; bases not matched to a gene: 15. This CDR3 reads CSVEALSLGTGDNYEQYF. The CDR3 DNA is TGCAGCGTTGAAGCTCTCAGTTTAGGGACAGGGGACAACTACGAGCAGTACTTC.

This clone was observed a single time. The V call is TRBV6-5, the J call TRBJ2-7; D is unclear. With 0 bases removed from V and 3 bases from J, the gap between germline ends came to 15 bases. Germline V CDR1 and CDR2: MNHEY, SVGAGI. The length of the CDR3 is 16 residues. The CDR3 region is CASSYSLPGNIYEQYF. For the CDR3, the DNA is TGTGCCAGCAGTTACTCCCTGCCAGGAAATATCTACGAGCAGTACTTC.

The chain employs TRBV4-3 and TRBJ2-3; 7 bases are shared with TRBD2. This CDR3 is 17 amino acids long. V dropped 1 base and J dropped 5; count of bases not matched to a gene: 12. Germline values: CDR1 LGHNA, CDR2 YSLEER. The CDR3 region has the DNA TGCGCCAGCAGCCAAGTAGATTTCGCGGGGGAGGTAGATACGCAGTATTTT. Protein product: CASSQVDFAGEVDTQYF.

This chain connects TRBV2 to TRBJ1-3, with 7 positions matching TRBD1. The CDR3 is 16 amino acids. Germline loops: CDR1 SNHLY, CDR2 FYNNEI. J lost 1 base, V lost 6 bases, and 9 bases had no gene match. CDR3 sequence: CASRRRTGDSGNTIYF. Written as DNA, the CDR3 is TGTGCCAGCAGGAGACGGACAGGCGATTCTGGAAACACCATATATTTT.

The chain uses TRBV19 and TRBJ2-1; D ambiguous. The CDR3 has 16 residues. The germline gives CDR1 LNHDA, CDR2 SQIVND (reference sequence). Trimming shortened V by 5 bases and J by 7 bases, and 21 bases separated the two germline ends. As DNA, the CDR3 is TGTGCCAGTAGTCTCTTAACAAGGGCCTACAAGAATGAGCAGTTCTTC. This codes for CASSLLTRAYKNEQFF. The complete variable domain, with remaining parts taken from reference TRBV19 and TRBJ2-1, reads DGGITQSPKYLFRKEGQNVTLSCEQNLNHDAMYWYRQDPGQGLRLIYYSQIVNDFQKGDIAEGYSVSREKKESFPLTVTSAQKNPTAFYLCASSLLTRAYKNEQFFGPGTRLTVL.

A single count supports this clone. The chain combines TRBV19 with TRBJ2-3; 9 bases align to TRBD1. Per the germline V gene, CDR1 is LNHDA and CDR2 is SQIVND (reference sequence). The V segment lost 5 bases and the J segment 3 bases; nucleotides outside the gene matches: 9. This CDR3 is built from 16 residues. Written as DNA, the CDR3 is TGTGCCAGTAGTCCCATGACAGGGGGGTCGACAGATACGCAGTATTTT. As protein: CASSPMTGGSTDTQYF.

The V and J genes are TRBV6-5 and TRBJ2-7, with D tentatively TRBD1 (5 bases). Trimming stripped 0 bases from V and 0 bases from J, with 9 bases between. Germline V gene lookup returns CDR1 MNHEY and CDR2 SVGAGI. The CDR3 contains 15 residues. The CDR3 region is CASSYSLQGSYEQYF. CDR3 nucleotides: TGTGCCAGCAGTTACTCGTTGCAGGGCTCCTACGAGCAGTACTTC.